This T cell receptor (beta chain) appears in the sequencing data of a study of T cell responses to AZD1222 COVID-19 vaccine. The study's findings and limits: White British people made up most donors, females outnumbered males, and clonal diversity was possibly underestimated. Mapped onto spike, vaccine-associated CD4 TCRs spanned it and were dominant at 160-218 and 743-854.

The V end was cut by 6 bases, the J end by 6 bases, with 20 bases between. The germline CDR1 and CDR2 sequences are MDHEN and SYDVKM. CDR3 length equals 15 residues. Using immunoSEQ multiplex PCR, the repertoire was profiled, and TCRdb retains in-frame clones only, with some absent. The sample consists of about 140,000 clones, about 89% of them appearing once. On this clone: Its matching antigen is unknown.

The chain recombines TRBV28 with TRBJ1-1, with no clear D. This receptor was obtained from an adult in good health. The material was peripheral blood, obtained on day 0 of AZD1222 vaccination. The CDR3 here is CASREAGRGVSEAFF. DNA for the CDR3: TGTGCCAGCAGAGAAGCTGGCCGCGGCGTATCTGAAGCTTTCTTT.